The clone carrying this TCR beta chain was counted only a few times. Its antigen is unidentified. The sample is drawn from a study of cytomegalovirus exposure and HLA in healthy donors. Study overall: Previous work identified roughly 120 million unique TCR beta sequences from 150 million to 200 million T cells. Study findings and constraints: As was reported, the HLA-A and HLA-B alleles of most subjects were accurately predicted from TCR beta sequences.

When sampled, the donors appeared nominally healthy, though they likely had unrecorded immune exposures. The CDR3 runs 13 residues. Germline CDR1 is LGHNA and CDR2 is YNFKEQ. Trimming pared 3 bases from V and 5 bases from J, leaving 7 bases between. The PCR made use of 60 Vbeta and 13 Jbeta primers. This table comes from immunoSEQ multiplex PCR, and its TCRdb copy is limited to in-frame clones, with some not included. The table lists some 130,000 clones, approximately 80% of them singletons. The chain has TRBV4-2 and TRBJ2-2, with a weak D call TRBD2 (6 bases). The material sequenced was PBMCs. The receptor was derived from a young man in good health and CMV-seronegative. The CDR3 loop reads CASSQTSTGELFF. CDR3 nucleotide sequence: TGTGCCAGCAGCCAGACTAGTACCGGGGAGCTGTTTTTT.